Listed here is a single T cell receptor beta chain. The antigen remains unidentified. Through 5' RACE with UMI labels, the TRB cDNA libraries were prepared. TCRdb reprocessed the 5' RACE reads, keeping one entry per CDR3 protein, no DNA. The record lists under 65,000 distinct CDR3 sequences, of which the ten most abundant hold around 20%. This sample was included in a study of CXCR3-negative and CXCR3-positive naive CD8 T cells. Study results and caveats: Similarly elevated diversity marked both naive subsets, with memory CD8+ cells showing far lower diversity.

Germline V lookup: CDR1 SGHRS, CDR2 YFSETQ. This CDR3 is built from 15 residues. Sequenced input: memory CD8+ T cells from blood. This chain links TRBV5-1 with TRBJ2-1; as DNA is missing, the TRBD1 call by TCRdb cannot be tested. The clonotype was recovered from a human donor in good health. Some clones in this sample may be carry-over from other donors' samples. CDR3 amino acids: CASDPGQGWYNEQFF. Full variable domain (outside the CDR3, taken from reference TRBV5-1 and TRBJ2-1): KAGVTQTPRYLIKTRGQQVTLSCSPISGHRSVSWYQQTPGQGLQFLFEYFSETQRNKGNFPGRFSGRQFSNSRSEMNVSTLELGDSALYLCASDPGQGWYNEQFFGPGTRLTVL.